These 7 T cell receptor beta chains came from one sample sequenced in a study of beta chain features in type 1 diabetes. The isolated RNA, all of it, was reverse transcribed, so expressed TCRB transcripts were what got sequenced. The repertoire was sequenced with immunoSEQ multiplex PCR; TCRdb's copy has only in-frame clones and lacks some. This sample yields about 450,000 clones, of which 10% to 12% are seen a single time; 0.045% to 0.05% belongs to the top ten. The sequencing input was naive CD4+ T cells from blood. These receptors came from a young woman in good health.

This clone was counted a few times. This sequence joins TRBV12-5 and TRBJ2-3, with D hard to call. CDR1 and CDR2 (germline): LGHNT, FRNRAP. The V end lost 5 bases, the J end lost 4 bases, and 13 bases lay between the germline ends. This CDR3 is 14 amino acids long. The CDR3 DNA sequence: TGTGCTAGTGGTCAAGATAAGCCGTCAGATACGCAGTATTTT. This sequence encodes CASGQDKPSDTQYF.

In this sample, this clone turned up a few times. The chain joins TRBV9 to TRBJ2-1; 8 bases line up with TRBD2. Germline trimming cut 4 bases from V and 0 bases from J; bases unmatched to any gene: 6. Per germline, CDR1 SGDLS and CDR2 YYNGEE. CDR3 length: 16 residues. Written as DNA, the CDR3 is TGTGCCAGCAGCTCCTCACTAGCGGACTCCTACAATGAGCAGTTCTTC. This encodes CASSSSLADSYNEQFF.

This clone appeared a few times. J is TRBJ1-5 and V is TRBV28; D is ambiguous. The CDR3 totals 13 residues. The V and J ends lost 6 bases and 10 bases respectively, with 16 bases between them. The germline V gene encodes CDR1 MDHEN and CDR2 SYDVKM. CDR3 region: CASSLGSVSPQHF. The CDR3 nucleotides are TGTGCCAGCAGCCTGGGAAGCGTCAGCCCCCAGCATTTT.

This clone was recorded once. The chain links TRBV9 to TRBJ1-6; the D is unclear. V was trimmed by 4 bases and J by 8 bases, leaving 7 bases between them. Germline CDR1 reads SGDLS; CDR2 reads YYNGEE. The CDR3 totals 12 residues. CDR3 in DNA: TGTGCCAGCAGCCTCTTTGATTCACCCCTCCACTTT. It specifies CASSLFDSPLHF.

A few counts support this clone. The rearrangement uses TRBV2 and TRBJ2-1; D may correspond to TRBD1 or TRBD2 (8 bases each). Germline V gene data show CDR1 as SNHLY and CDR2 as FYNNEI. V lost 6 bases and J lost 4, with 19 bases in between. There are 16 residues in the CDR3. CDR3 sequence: CASRDREASGYNEQFF. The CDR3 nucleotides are TGTGCCAGCAGGGACAGGGAGGCTAGCGGGTACAATGAGCAGTTCTTC.

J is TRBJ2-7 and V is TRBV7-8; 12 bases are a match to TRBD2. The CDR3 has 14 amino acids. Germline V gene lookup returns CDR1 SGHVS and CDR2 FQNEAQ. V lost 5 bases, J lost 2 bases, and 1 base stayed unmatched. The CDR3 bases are TGTGCCAGCAGCGGACTAGCGGGGCCCTACGAGCAGTACTTC. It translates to CASSGLAGPYEQYF.

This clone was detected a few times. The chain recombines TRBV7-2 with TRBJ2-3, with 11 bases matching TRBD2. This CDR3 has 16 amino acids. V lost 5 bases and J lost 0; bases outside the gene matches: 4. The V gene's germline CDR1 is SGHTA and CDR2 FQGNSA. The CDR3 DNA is TGTGCCAGCAGCACCCGGACTAGCGGGAGCACAGATACGCAGTATTTT. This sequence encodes CASSTRTSGSTDTQYF.